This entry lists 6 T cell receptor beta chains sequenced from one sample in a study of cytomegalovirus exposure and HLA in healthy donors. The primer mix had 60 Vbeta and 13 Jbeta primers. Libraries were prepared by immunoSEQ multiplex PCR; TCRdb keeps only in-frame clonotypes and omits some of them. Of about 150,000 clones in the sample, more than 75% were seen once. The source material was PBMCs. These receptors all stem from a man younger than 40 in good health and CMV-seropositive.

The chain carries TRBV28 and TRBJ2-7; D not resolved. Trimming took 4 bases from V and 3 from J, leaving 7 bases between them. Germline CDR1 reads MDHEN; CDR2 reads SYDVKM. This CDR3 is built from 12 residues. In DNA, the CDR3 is TGTGCCAGCAGTTCAAACTTCTACGAGCAGTACTTC. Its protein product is CASSSNFYEQYF.

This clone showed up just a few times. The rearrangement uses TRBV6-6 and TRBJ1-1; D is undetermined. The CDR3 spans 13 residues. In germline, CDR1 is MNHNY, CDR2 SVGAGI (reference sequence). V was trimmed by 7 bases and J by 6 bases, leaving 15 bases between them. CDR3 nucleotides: TGTGCCAGCATCCGTGTTACAGACCCTGAAGCTTTCTTT. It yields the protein CASIRVTDPEAFF.

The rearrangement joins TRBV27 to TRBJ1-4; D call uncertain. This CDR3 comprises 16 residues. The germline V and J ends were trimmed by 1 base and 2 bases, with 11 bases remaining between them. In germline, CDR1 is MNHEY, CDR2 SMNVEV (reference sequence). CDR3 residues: CASSLYGELTNEKLFF. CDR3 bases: TGTGCCAGCAGTTTATACGGGGAGTTGACTAATGAAAAACTGTTTTTT.

The DNA for the CDR3 is TGTGCCAGCAGCCTTAAGCGGGGGGGGCAGGCTTTCTTT. This gives the protein CASSLKRGGQAFF. This chain joins TRBV7-3 and TRBJ1-1; D might be TRBD1 (6 bases). The CDR3 consists of 13 residues. V was clipped by 5 bases and J by 11 bases, with 18 bases between them. Germline CDR1 SGHTA, CDR2 FQGTGA.

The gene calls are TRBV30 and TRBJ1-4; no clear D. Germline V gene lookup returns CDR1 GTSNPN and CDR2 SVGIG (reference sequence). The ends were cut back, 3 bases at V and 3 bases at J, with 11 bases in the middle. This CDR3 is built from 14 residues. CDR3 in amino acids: CAWRVGVSNEKLFF. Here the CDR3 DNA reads TGTGCCTGGAGGGTCGGGGTGTCTAATGAAAAACTGTTTTTT.

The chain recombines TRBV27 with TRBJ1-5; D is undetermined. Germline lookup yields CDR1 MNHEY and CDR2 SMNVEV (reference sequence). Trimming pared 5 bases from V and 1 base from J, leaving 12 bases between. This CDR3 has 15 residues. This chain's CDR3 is CASSLQVPSNQPQHF. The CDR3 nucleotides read TGTGCCAGCAGTCTTCAGGTCCCGAGCAATCAGCCCCAGCATTTT.